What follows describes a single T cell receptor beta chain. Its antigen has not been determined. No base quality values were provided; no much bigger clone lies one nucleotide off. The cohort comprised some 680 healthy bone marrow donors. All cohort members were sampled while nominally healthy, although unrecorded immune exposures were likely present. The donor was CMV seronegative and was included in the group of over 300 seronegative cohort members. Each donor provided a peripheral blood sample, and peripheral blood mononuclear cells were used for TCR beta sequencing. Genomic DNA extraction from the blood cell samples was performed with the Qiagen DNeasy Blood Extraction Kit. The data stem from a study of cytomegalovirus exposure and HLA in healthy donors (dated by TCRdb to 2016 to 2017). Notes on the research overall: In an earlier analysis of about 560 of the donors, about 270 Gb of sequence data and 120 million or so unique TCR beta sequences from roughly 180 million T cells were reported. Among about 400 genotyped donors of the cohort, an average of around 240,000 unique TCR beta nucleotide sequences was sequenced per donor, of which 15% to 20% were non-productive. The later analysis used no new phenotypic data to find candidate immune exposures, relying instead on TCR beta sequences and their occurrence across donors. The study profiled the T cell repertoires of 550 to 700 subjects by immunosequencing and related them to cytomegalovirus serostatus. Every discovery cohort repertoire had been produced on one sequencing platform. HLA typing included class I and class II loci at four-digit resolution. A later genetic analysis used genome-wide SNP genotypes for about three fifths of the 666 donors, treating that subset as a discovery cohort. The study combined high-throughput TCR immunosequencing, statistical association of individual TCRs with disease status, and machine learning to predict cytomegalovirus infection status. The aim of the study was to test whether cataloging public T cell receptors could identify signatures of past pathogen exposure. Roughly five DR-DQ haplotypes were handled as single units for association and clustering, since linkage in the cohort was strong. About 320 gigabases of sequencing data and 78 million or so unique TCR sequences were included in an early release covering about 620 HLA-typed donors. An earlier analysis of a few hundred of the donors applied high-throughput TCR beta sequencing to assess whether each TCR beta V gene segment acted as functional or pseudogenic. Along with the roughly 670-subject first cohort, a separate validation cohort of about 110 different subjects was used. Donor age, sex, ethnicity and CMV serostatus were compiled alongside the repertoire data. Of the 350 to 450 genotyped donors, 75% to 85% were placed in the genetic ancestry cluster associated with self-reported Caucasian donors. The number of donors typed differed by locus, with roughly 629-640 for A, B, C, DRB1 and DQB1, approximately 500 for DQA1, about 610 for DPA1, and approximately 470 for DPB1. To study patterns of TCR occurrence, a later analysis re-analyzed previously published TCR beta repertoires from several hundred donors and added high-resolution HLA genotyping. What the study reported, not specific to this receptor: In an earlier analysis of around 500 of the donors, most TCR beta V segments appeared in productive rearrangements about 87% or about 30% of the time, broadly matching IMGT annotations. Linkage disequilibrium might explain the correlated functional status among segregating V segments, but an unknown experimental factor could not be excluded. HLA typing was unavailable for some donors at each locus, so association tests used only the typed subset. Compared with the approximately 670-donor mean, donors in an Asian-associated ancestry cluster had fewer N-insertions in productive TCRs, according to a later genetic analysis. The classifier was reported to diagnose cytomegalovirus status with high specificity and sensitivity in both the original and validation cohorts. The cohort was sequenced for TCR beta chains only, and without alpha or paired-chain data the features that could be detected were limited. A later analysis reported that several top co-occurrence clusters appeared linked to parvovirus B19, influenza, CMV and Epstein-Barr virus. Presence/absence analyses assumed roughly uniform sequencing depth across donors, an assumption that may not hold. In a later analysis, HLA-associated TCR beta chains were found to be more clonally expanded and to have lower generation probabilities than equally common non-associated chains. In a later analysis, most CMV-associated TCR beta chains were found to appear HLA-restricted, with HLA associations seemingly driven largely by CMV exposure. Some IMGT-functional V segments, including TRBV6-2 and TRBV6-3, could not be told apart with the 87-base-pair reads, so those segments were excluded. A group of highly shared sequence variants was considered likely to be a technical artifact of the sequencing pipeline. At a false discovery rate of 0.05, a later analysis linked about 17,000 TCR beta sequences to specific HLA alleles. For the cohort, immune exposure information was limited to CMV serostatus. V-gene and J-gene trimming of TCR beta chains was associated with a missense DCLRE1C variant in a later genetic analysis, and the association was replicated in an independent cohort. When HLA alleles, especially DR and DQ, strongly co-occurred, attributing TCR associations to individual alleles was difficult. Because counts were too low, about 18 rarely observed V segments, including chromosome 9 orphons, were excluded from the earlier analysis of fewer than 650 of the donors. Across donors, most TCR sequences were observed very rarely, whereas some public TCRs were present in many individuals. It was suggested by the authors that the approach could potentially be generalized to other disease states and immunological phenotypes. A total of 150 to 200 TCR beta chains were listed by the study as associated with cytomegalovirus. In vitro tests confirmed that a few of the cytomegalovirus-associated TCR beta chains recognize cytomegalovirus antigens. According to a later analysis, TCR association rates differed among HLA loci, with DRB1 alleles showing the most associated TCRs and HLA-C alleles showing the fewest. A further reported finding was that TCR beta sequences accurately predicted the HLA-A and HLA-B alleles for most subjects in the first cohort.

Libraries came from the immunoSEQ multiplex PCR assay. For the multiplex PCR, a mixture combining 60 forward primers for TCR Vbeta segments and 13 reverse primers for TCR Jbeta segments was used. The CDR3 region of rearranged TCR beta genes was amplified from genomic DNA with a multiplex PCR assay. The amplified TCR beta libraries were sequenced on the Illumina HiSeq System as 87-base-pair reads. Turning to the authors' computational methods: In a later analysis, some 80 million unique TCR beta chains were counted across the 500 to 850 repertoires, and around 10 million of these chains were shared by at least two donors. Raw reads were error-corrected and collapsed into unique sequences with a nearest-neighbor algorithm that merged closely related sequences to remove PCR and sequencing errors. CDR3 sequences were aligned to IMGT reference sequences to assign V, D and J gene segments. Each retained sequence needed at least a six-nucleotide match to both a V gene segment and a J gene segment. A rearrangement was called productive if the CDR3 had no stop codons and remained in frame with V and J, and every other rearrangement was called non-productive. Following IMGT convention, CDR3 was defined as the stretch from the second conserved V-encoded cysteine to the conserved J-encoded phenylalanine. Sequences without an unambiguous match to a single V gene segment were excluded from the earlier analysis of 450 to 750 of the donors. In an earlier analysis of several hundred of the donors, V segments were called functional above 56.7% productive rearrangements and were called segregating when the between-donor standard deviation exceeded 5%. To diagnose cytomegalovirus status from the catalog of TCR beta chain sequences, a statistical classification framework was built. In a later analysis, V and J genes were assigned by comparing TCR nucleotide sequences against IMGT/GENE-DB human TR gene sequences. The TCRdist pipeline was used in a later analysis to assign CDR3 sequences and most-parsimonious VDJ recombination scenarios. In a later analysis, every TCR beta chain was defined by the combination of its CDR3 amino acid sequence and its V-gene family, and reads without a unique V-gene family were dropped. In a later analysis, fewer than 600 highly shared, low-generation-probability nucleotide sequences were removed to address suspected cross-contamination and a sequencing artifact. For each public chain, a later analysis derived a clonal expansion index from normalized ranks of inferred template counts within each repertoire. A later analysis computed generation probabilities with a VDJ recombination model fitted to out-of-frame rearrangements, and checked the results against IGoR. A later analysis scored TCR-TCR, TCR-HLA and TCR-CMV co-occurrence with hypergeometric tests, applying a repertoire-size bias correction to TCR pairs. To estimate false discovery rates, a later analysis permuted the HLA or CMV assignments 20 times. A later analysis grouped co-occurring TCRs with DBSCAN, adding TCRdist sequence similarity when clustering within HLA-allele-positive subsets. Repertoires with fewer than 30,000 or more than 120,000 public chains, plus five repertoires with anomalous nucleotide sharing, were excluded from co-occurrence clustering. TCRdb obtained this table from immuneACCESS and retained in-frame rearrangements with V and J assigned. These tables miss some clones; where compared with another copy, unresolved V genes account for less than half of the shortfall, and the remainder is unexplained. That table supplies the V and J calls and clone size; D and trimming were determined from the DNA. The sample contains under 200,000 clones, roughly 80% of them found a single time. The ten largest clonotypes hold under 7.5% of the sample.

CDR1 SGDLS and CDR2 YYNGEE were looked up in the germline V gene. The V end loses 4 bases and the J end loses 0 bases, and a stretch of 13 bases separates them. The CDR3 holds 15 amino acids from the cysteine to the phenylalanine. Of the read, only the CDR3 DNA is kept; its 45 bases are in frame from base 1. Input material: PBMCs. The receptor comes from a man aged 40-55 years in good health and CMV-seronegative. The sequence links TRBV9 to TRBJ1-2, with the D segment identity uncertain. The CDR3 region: CASSPTTLANYGYTF. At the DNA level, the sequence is TGTGCCAGCAGCCCGACTACCCTGGCTAACTATGGCTACACCTTC.